Reported below is one T cell receptor (beta chain). No cognate antigen has been identified for it. Per-nucleotide qualities are absent, and no much larger clonotype sits a single base away. Donors formed part of the validation cohort, which comprised 95 to 150 subjects and was distinct from the first cohort of over 500 subjects. These data originate in a study of cytomegalovirus exposure and HLA in healthy donors (dated by TCRdb to 2015 to 2018). Regarding the research as a whole: A later analysis indicated that the 95 to 150 validation repertoires were generated on the platform also employed for the 666 repertoires of the first cohort. The study aimed to test whether signatures of past pathogen exposure could be identified by cataloging public T cell receptors. A separate validation cohort of more than 100 different subjects was used in addition to the approximately 640-subject first cohort. To predict cytomegalovirus infection status, the study combined high-throughput TCR immunosequencing, statistical association of individual TCRs with disease status, and machine learning. Study-level results and caveats: While some public TCRs were present in many individuals, most TCR sequences turned up only very rarely across donors. In vitro tests confirmed that a few of the cytomegalovirus-associated TCR beta chains recognize cytomegalovirus antigens. The classifier was reported to diagnose cytomegalovirus status with high specificity and sensitivity in both the original and validation cohorts. A later analysis found that TCRs clustered in the first cohort also tended to co-occur in the 120 validation repertoires, with 94% of cluster scores above 0. All 120 or so repertoires were used to score co-occurrence in the validation cohort in a later analysis, because that analysis had no HLA typing for the cohort. The authors suggested that the approach could potentially be generalized to other disease states and immunological phenotypes. A total of around 150 TCR beta chains were listed by the study as associated with cytomegalovirus.

CDR1 and CDR2, looked up from the germline V gene, are LGHNT and FRNRAP. Trimming at the junction amounts to 1 base on V and 2 bases on J, and the germline ends lie 9 bases apart. Counted from cysteine to phenylalanine, this CDR3 has 14 amino acids. Only the CDR3 DNA stays, 42 bases, in frame from base 1. Libraries were made using the immunoSEQ multiplex PCR assay. As for how the authors treated the data: A statistical classification framework was built for diagnosing cytomegalovirus status from the catalog of TCR beta chain sequences. As stored in TCRdb, this immuneACCESS dataset retains in-frame rearrangements with V and J assigned. A fraction of the clones does not appear; measured against another copy, unresolved V genes explain less than half of the discrepancy, and the remainder lacks a known reason. V, J and clone size were drawn from that table, and D and trimming were deduced from the DNA. Present in this sample are approximately 81,000 clones, just under 95% of which were seen just once. The top ten clones comprise 0.65% to 0.8% of the sample.

Material: PBMCs. The chain uses TRBV12-5 and TRBJ2-7; 7 matching bases give a weak D call of TRBD2. The sequence derives from a man between 18 and 29 years old in good health and CMV-seronegative. The CDR3 in this case is CASGLAGGPYEQYF. Read as DNA, the sequence is TGTGCTAGTGGTTTGGCCGGGGGGCCCTACGAGCAGTACTTC.